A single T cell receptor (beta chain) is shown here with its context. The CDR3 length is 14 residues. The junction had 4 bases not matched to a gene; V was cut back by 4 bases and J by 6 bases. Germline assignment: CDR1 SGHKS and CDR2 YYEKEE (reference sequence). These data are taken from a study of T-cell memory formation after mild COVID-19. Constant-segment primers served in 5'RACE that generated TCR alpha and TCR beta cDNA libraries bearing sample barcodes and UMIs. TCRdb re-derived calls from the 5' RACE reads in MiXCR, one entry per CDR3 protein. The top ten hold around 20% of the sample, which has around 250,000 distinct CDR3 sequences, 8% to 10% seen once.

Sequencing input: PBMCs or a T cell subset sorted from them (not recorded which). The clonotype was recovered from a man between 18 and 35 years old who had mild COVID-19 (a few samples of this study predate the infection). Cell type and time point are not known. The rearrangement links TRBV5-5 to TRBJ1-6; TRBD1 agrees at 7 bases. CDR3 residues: CASSIQGFNSPLHF. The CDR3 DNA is TGTGCCAGCAGCATACAGGGGTTTAATTCACCCCTCCACTTT.